A selection of T cell receptor beta chains follows, all from one sample in a study of T cell repertoires in cytomegalovirus infection. The antigens for these receptors are not known. TCRdb ran MiXCR on the reads and lists one entry per CDR3 protein. Of around 110,000 distinct CDR3 sequences listed, around 10% are singletons. Specimen: PBMCs, sequenced either directly or after in vitro stimulation (not recorded which). These receptors were obtained from a human donor in good health (CMV status not recorded). Some clones in this sample may be carry-over from other donors' samples. CDR3s include the opening cysteine and the closing phenylalanine or tryptophan. D genes are given only for firm matches. Clone size is given for some rows only: seen once, a few or many times, or a class if the clone is expanded.

d_call clone_size j_call v_call cdr3_aa cdr3_nt
NA NA TRBJ2-1 TRBV4-1 CASSQEGRLDEQFF TGCGCCAGCAGCCAAGAAGGCAGGCTCGATGAGCAGTTCTTC
NA many TRBJ2-1 TRBV11-2 CASSLVGDGSPKGNEQFF TGTGCCAGCAGCTTAGTGGGGGACGGGAGCCCAAAAGGCAATGAGCAGTTCTTC
NA NA TRBJ2-1 TRBV12-3/TRBV12-4 CASSLYRDPSSISYNEQFF TGTGCCAGCAGTTTATACAGGGACCCCTCCTCTATCTCCTACAATGAGCAGTTCTTC
NA NA TRBJ1-2 TRBV11-3 CASSFGGITRFF TGTGCCAGCAGCTTCGGGGGTATAACGAGGTTCTTC
TRBD1 NA TRBJ2-2 TRBV4-3 CASSPQAFGTENTGELFF TGCGCCAGCAGCCCTCAAGCATTCGGGACAGAGAACACCGGTGAGCTGTTTTTT
NA NA TRBJ1-1 TRBV6-6 CTSIQAGGKAEAFF TGTACCAGCATTCAAGCCGGGGGCAAGGCTGAAGCTTTCTTT
NA many TRBJ1-3 TRBV7-8 CASSLGGLSSGNTIYF TGTGCCAGCAGCTTGGGGGGGTTAAGCTCTGGAAACACCATATATTTT
NA few TRBJ1-2 TRBV15 CATSRDQGSGLYTF TGTGCCACCAGCAGAGATCAAGGTTCGGGCCTCTACACCTTC
NA few TRBJ2-3 TRBV20-1 CSAWAGLITDTQYF TGCAGTGCTTGGGCGGGGCTCATCACAGATACGCAGTATTTT
NA many TRBJ1-5 TRBV6-2/TRBV6-3 CASGLAPAGNQPQHF TGTGCCAGCGGTTTAGCCCCCGCGGGCAATCAGCCCCAGCATTTT
NA NA TRBJ1-5 TRBV6-1 CASSDGQTSQPQHF TGTGCCAGCAGTGATGGACAGACATCTCAGCCCCAGCATTTT
NA NA TRBJ2-5 TRBV27 CASSGNLARETQYF TGTGCCAGCAGCGGAAACCTAGCACGGGAGACCCAGTACTTC
NA NA TRBJ1-1 TRBV18 CASSATGLLAGAFF TGTGCCAGCTCAGCAACAGGACTACTCGCTGGAGCTTTCTTT
NA many TRBJ2-5 TRBV7-2 CASSPGRFRETQYF TGTGCCAGCAGCCCAGGGAGGTTCCGAGAGACCCAGTACTTC
NA once TRBJ2-3 TRBV11-3 CASSRRDGADTQYF TGTGCCAGCAGCCGCAGGGACGGCGCAGATACGCAGTATTTT
NA NA TRBJ1-2 TRBV14 CASSQDRTASGYTF TGTGCCAGCAGCCAAGACAGGACGGCTAGTGGCTACACCTTC
TRBD1 few TRBJ1-1 TRBV29-1 CSVTAGGTEAFF TGCAGCGTTACCGCAGGGGGCACTGAAGCTTTCTTT
TRBD2 NA TRBJ2-1 TRBV28 CASYLAGGSEQFF TGTGCCAGCTACCTAGCGGGAGGTTCCGAGCAGTTCTTC
TRBD2 once TRBJ2-7 TRBV19 CASSVAGGLYEQYF TGTGCCAGTAGTGTAGCGGGAGGGCTGTACGAGCAGTACTTC
NA many TRBJ1-5 TRBV7-2 CASSPKGGNQPQHF TGTGCCAGCAGCCCTAAAGGGGGCAATCAGCCCCAGCATTTT
TRBD2 few TRBJ2-3 TRBV5-6 CASSPTSVAGLTDTQYF TGTGCCAGCAGCCCGACCTCCGTAGCGGGCCTCACAGATACGCAGTATTTT
NA NA TRBJ1-1 TRBV9 CASSVVQASTEAFF TGTGCCAGCAGCGTAGTACAGGCATCCACTGAAGCTTTCTTT
NA medium-sized TRBJ2-1 TRBV12-5 CASGLRVGLYNEQFF TGTGCTAGTGGGTTAAGGGTGGGGCTCTACAATGAGCAGTTCTTC
TRBD1 many TRBJ1-5 TRBV7-2 CASSPDREDQPQHF TGTGCCAGCAGCCCGGACAGGGAGGATCAGCCCCAGCATTTT
TRBD1 NA TRBJ1-2 TRBV7-8 CASSLSPGQGNYGYTF TGTGCCAGCAGCTTAAGCCCGGGACAGGGAAACTATGGCTACACCTTC
NA few TRBJ2-5 TRBV29-1 CSVDPGGESGSQYF TGCAGCGTTGACCCCGGGGGCGAGTCGGGGTCCCAGTACTTC
NA NA TRBJ1-1 TRBV6-1 CASDGGVAAFF TGTGCCAGCGACGGGGGGGTGGCAGCTTTCTTT
NA many TRBJ2-1 TRBV7-2 CASSLSVAVSSYNEQFF TGTGCCAGCAGCTTATCAGTAGCGGTGAGCTCCTACAATGAGCAGTTCTTC
NA many TRBJ2-2 TRBV7-8 CASSLDKSTGELFF TGTGCCAGCAGCTTAGATAAGAGCACCGGGGAGCTGTTTTTT
TRBD2 many TRBJ2-5 TRBV7-2 CASSLRLAGETQYF TGTGCCAGCAGCCTCCGACTAGCGGGCGAGACCCAGTACTTC
NA many TRBJ2-3 TRBV2 CASSERETSDTQYF TGTGCCAGCAGTGAGCGGGAAACTTCAGATACGCAGTATTTT
TRBD1 NA TRBJ2-5 TRBV27 CASSDRDRLRGSQYF TGTGCCAGCAGTGATCGGGACAGGCTACGAGGGTCCCAGTACTTC
TRBD1 many TRBJ2-3 TRBV7-2 CASSSQGALDTQYF TGTGCCAGCAGCTCACAGGGGGCGTTAGATACGCAGTATTTT
NA NA TRBJ2-1 TRBV7-2 CASSLRGLGNEQFF TGTGCCAGCAGCCTCAGGGGTTTAGGGAATGAGCAGTTCTTC